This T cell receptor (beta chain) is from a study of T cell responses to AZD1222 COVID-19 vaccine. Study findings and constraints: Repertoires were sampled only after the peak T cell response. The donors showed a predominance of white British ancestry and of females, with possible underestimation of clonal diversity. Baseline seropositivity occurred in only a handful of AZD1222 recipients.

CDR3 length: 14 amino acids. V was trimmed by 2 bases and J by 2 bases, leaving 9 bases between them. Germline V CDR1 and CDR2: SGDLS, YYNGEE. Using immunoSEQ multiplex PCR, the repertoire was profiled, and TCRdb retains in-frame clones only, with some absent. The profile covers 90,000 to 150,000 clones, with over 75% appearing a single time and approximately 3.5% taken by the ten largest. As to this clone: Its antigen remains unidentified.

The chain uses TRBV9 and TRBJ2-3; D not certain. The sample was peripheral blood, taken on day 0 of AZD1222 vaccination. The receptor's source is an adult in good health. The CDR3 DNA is TGTGCCAGCAGCGTCGGGTCAAACACAGATACGCAGTATTTT. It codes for CASSVGSNTDTQYF.